This TCR beta chain was obtained from a study of T-cell reconstitution after alpha-beta-depleted transplantation in children. Study-wide results and limits: Recipient T cells and thymic progenitors that survived gave rise to the high TCRbeta diversity observed at day 60 in some patients. The study reportedly traced alpha-beta T cells about two months after transplant to several hundred expanded graft clones.

For TCRbeta, the library was prepared with unique molecular identifiers. One entry per CDR3 protein results from TCRdb running MiXCR on the PCR reads. This sample has about 980,000 distinct CDR3 sequences; under 30% occur once, and the top ten carry about 28%. Per germline, CDR1 WNHNN and CDR2 SYGVQD (reference sequence). V lost 2 bases and J lost 3, with 12 bases in between. This CDR3 has 15 residues. This clonotype was counted between two and nine times. Its cognate antigen is unknown. This chain links TRBV10-1 with TRBJ2-3; maybe TRBD2 (6 bases). This specimen consisted of PBMCs, mostly from graft donor cells, obtained 360 days after TCRalphabeta/CD19-depleted stem cell transplant. The clonotype was recovered from a boy under three years old who had a stem cell transplant for SCID, so the T cells may come from the graft donor. CDR3 in DNA: TGCGCCAGCAGTGAGCGGAGGGGTGGGACAGATACGCAGTATTTT. Encoded protein: CASSERRGGTDTQYF.